This T cell receptor (beta chain) emerged from a study of breast tumors, draining lymph nodes, adjacent tissues. At least ten counts were recorded for this clonotype. Germline V gives CDR1 SGHAT, CDR2 FQNNGV. The CDR3 sequence is 14 residues long. Trimming took off 2 bases at V and 7 bases at J, with 15 bases between the two ends. TCRdb passed the multiplex PCR reads through MiXCR, listing each CDR3 protein once. The sample has roughly 260,000 distinct CDR3 sequences; about 30% are singletons. Samples came from axillary lymph nodes draining the breast cancer. This TCR came from a female donor with breast cancer. Some clones in this sample may be carry-over from other donors' samples. The gene calls are TRBV11-2 and TRBJ2-7, with D perhaps matching TRBD2 (5 bases). Sequencing input: axillary lymph node tissue. CDR3 amino acids: CASSLTGTPGEQYF. CDR3 in DNA: TGTGCCAGCAGCTTAACGGGAACGCCGGGGGAGCAGTACTTC.